The entry that follows covers one T cell receptor beta chain sequence. Germline CDR1 and CDR2: MNHNY and SVGAGI (reference sequence). This CDR3 spans 11 amino acids. TCRdb reprocessed the 5' RACE reads and stores each CDR3 protein as one record, lacking DNA. The sample has fewer than 550,000 distinct CDR3 sequences. These data are taken from a study of T cells expressing NK-cell markers. The receptor's source is a woman aged 45 to 65 in good health. The rearrangement uses TRBV6-6 and TRBJ1-1; the TCRdb D gene call, TRBD1, has no DNA to confirm it. Material: blood T cells: a sorted CD56 or NKG2C T cell subset, CD4+ or CD8+ T cells, or bulk PBMC T cells (not recorded which). This CDR3 is CASSSLPGSFF.